The rows below give T cell receptor beta chains drawn from one sample of a study of blood T cells in healthy people across ages. TCRdb analysed the 5' RACE reads with MiXCR anew, one entry per CDR3 protein. The sample carries about 1.5 million distinct CDR3 sequences, around 40% recorded once. Sequencing was performed on blood. The receptor set was obtained from a woman younger than 30 in good health. Both conserved end residues are part of each CDR3. Each record gives: J gene, V gene, clone size, D gene, CDR3 DNA, CDR3 protein. A D gene is named only where the DNA matches it firmly. Rows may omit the clone size; those that give it use once, few, many or a size class.

TRBJ1-1	TRBV7-8	few	-	TGTGCCAGCAGCTTAAGCGGGGGGACGACTGAAGCTTTCTTT	CASSLSGGTTEAFF
TRBJ2-3	TRBV29-1	few	TRBD2	TGCAGCGTTGTTGGTCAGGGAGGGGATACGCAGTATTTT	CSVVGQGGDTQYF
TRBJ1-6	TRBV30	-	-	TGTGCCTGGTCCGACGGCCTGAGCTCCTATAATTCACCCCTCCACTTT	CAWSDGLSSYNSPLHF
TRBJ2-5	TRBV7-9	once	TRBD1	TGTGCCAGCAGCTTGACCGGGACAGCTTACAATGAGCAGTACTTC	CASSLTGTAYNEQYF
TRBJ1-1	TRBV6-2/TRBV6-3	-	TRBD1	TGTGCCAGCACCTACCTAAGTCCGGGACAGGGGGAAACTGAAGCTTTCTTT	CASTYLSPGQGETEAFF
TRBJ2-7	TRBV15	-	TRBD1	TGTGCCACCAGCAGAGTGGGACAGTCAAGCTCCTACGAGCAGTACTTC	CATSRVGQSSSYEQYF
TRBJ2-7	TRBV6-2/TRBV6-3	-	-	TGTGCCAGCAGCCCTAGGGCTAGATCCTACTACGAGCAGTACTTC	CASSPRARSYYEQYF
TRBJ1-4	TRBV6-6	-	-	TGTGCCAGCAGTTACTCGATCGGGGGACGTAATGAAAAACTGTTTTTT	CASSYSIGGRNEKLFF
TRBJ2-1	TRBV4-3	few	-	TGCGCCAGCAGCCAAGCTAACGGGAGTTACAATGAGCAGTTCTTC	CASSQANGSYNEQFF
TRBJ1-1	TRBV2	-	-	TGTGCCAGCAGTGAAAGACGGGGGAACACTGAAGCTTTCTTT	CASSERRGNTEAFF
TRBJ1-5	TRBV20-1	-	TRBD1	TGCAGTGCACAGGGGGCGAATCAGCCCCAGCATTTT	CSAQGANQPQHF
TRBJ1-2	TRBV4-3	-	-	TGCGCCAGCAGCCCCCGAGGACAAGAAGGTCGGGGTTATGGCTACACCTTC	CASSPRGQEGRGYGYTF
TRBJ1-2	TRBV6-5	few	-	TGTGCCAGCAGCCCAGGGGCCAGTGGCTACACCTTC	CASSPGASGYTF